A selection of T cell receptor beta chains follows, all from one sample in a study of human T cells and chemical hapten exposure. One entry per CDR3 protein results from TCRdb running MiXCR on the RACE reads. The sample lists 65,000 to 85,000 distinct CDR3 sequences; 10% were seen once. The sample consisted of whole blood, taken in connection with sensitization to the hapten diphenylcyclopropenone (DPC). Receptors originate from a woman aged 50 to 65 with alopecia areata. Some clones in this sample may be carry-over from other donors' samples. The CDR3 runs from the conserved cysteine through the conserved F or W. D genes are given only for firm matches. Size is omitted from some rows. Given values are once, few, many or a class for expanded clones.

>TRBJ2-7|TRBV7-2|.|TRBD2
CASSLSSSGPYEQYF
TGTGCCAGCAGCTTAAGCTCTAGCGGTCCCTACGAGCAGTACTTC
>TRBJ2-1|TRBV7-6|.|TRBD2
CASSSGGLAGGYGGEQFF
TGTGCCAGCAGCTCCGGCGGACTAGCGGGAGGATATGGGGGTGAGCAGTTCTTC
>TRBJ1-6|TRBV20-1|.|.
CSARDHLAGSSYNSPLHF
TGCAGTGCTAGAGATCATTTAGCCGGGAGCTCCTATAATTCACCCCTCCACTTT
>TRBJ1-5|TRBV6-1|many|.
CASSDTWGAGQPQHF
TGTGCCAGCAGTGATACTTGGGGGGCCGGCCAGCCCCAGCATTTT
>TRBJ2-2|TRBV5-6|.|TRBD2
CASSRGLALTGELFF
TGTGCCAGCAGCCGAGGACTAGCGTTAACCGGGGAGCTGTTTTTT
>TRBJ1-5|TRBV6-2/TRBV6-3|few|.
CASSYVLADQPQHF
TGTGCCAGCAGTTACGTCCTTGCGGATCAGCCCCAGCATTTT
>TRBJ2-7|TRBV28|.|.
CASSLSQGYRGEQYF
TGTGCCAGCAGTTTATCACAGGGCTACCGGGGCGAGCAGTACTTC
>TRBJ1-3|TRBV28|few|.
CASSSHPGGNTIYF
TGTGCCAGCAGTTCTCACCCTGGGGGAAACACCATATATTTT
>TRBJ2-2|TRBV3-1|.|.
CASSQAPGTGELFF
TGTGCCAGCAGCCAGGCCCCGGGAACCGGGGAGCTGTTTTTT
>TRBJ1-1|TRBV11-2|few|TRBD1
CAVGDRVNTEAFF
TGTGCCGTGGGGGACAGGGTGAACACTGAAGCTTTCTTT
>TRBJ1-2|TRBV5-1|.|TRBD1
CASSPRQGDGYTF
TGCGCCAGCAGCCCAAGACAGGGGGACGGCTACACCTTC
>TRBJ1-5|TRBV28|few|TRBD1
CASSSTGGNQPQHF
TGTGCCAGCAGCTCAACAGGGGGCAATCAGCCCCAGCATTTT
>TRBJ2-7|TRBV29-1|.|.
CSVAHLATYEQYF
TGCAGCGTTGCCCACCTAGCGACCTACGAGCAGTACTTC
>TRBJ2-5|TRBV6-6|.|.
CASTTFEETQYF
TGTGCCAGCACCACCTTTGAAGAGACCCAGTACTTC
>TRBJ2-2|TRBV5-4|.|.
CASSLAATGELFF
TGTGCCAGCAGCTTAGCGGCCACCGGGGAGCTGTTTTTT
>TRBJ1-1|TRBV12-3/TRBV12-4|.|.
CASSFYPGNTEAFF
TGTGCCAGCAGTTTTTATCCGGGGAACACTGAAGCTTTCTTT
>TRBJ2-5|TRBV6-5|.|TRBD2
CASSRGTSGVQETQYF
TGTGCCAGCAGTAGAGGGACTAGCGGAGTCCAAGAGACCCAGTACTTC
>TRBJ1-1|TRBV12-3/TRBV12-4|many|.
CASSLVGGGGTEAFF
TGTGCCAGCAGTTTAGTAGGCGGGGGCGGCACTGAAGCTTTCTTT
>TRBJ2-5|TRBV15|few|.
CATSNDESSKTQYF
TGTGCCACCAGCAACGATGAGTCGTCGAAGACCCAGTACTTC
>TRBJ2-1|TRBV10-3|.|TRBD1
CAIRAEDRGTLEAWEPYNEQFF
TGTGCCATCAGGGCGGAGGACAGGGGGACCCTCGAGGCATGGGAGCCCTACAATGAGCAGTTCTTC
>TRBJ2-1|TRBV10-3|.|.
CAISAGGLYNEQFF
TGTGCCATCAGTGCCGGAGGTCTCTACAATGAGCAGTTCTTC
>TRBJ1-1|TRBV7-6|.|.
CASIKDVMNTEAFF
TGTGCCAGCATCAAGGATGTTATGAACACTGAAGCTTTCTTT
>TRBJ2-3|TRBV7-3|many|TRBD1
CASSFQGTVSSTDTQYF
TGTGCCAGCAGCTTCCAGGGGACAGTATCTAGCACAGATACGCAGTATTTT
>TRBJ2-7|TRBV28|few|TRBD1
CASSVPGQGRGEQYF
TGTGCCAGCAGTGTCCCGGGACAGGGTAGAGGCGAGCAGTACTTC
>TRBJ1-4|TRBV5-1|.|.
CASSLAGGSTNEKLFF
TGCGCCAGCAGCTTGGCCGGAGGGTCAACTAATGAAAAACTGTTTTTT
>TRBJ2-7|TRBV7-6|many|TRBD2
CASSRGLAGSSYEQYF
TGTGCCAGCAGCCGAGGACTAGCGGGTAGCTCCTACGAGCAGTACTTC
>TRBJ2-3|TRBV2|many|.
CASSERDTQYF
TGTGCCAGCAGTGAGCGAGATACGCAGTATTTT
>TRBJ2-3|TRBV27|.|TRBD1
CASRRQGAVDTQYF
TGTGCCAGCAGAAGACAGGGGGCCGTAGATACGCAGTATTTT
>TRBJ2-1|TRBV28|.|TRBD2
CASKKGASGHISSYNEQFF
TGTGCCAGCAAGAAGGGTGCTAGCGGACATATTAGCTCCTACAATGAGCAGTTCTTC
>TRBJ2-2|TRBV5-8|many|.
CASGLRVPNTGELFF
TGTGCCAGCGGCTTGAGAGTTCCGAACACCGGGGAGCTGTTTTTT
>TRBJ2-3|TRBV10-2|.|.
CASGASTDTQYF
TGCGCCAGCGGGGCATCCACAGATACGCAGTATTTT
>TRBJ1-2|TRBV20-1|few|.
CSARRSGPKGYTF
TGCAGTGCTAGACGCTCCGGCCCTAAGGGCTACACCTTC
>TRBJ2-7|TRBV27|many|TRBD2
CASSTQTSGRPYEQYF
TGTGCCAGCAGTACCCAAACTAGCGGTCGTCCCTACGAGCAGTACTTC
>TRBJ1-6|TRBV7-2|many|.
CASSSGRGWDSPLHF
TGTGCCAGCAGCTCCGGAAGGGGGTGGGATTCACCCCTCCACTTT
>TRBJ2-7|TRBV7-3|few|TRBD2
CASSSRGTSGNYEQYF
TGTGCCAGCAGCTCAAGGGGAACTAGCGGGAACTACGAGCAGTACTTC
>TRBJ1-1|TRBV29-1|.|TRBD1
CSGNRGLVNTEAFF
TGCAGCGGGAACAGGGGGCTGGTGAACACTGAAGCTTTCTTT
>TRBJ2-7|TRBV29-1|few|TRBD2
CSALAGAYEQYF
TGCAGCGCTTTAGCGGGAGCCTACGAGCAGTACTTC
>TRBJ2-7|TRBV29-1|.|.
CSVRVLSYEQYF
TGCAGCGTTCGGGTTCTATCCTACGAGCAGTACTTC
>TRBJ2-5|TRBV5-8|.|TRBD1
CASSFRDRGKTQYF
TGTGCCAGCAGCTTCCGGGACAGGGGGAAGACCCAGTACTTC
>TRBJ1-1|TRBV29-1|few|.
CSVGRDPNTEAFF
TGCAGCGTTGGAAGGGACCCCAACACTGAAGCTTTCTTT
>TRBJ2-7|TRBV28|few|TRBD1
CASSLYGTGSSYEQYF
TGTGCCAGCAGTTTATACGGGACAGGGAGCTCCTACGAGCAGTACTTC
>TRBJ1-5|TRBV20-1|few|.
CSASGDGGGLQPQHF
TGCAGTGCTAGCGGGGACGGAGGGGGACTTCAGCCCCAGCATTTT
>TRBJ2-2|TRBV15|few|.
CATRVTGELFF
TGTGCCACCAGAGTCACCGGGGAGCTGTTTTTT
>TRBJ1-1|TRBV30|.|.
CAWSVGWTANTEAFF
TGTGCCTGGAGTGTAGGCTGGACAGCCAACACTGAAGCTTTCTTT